The entry below describes one T cell receptor beta chain. Antigen specificity is unknown. The junction and the germline gene differ at one end; a read error may be behind it. In germline, CDR1 is MNHEY, CDR2 SVGEGT. The CDR3 has 14 residues. The template was RNA from unsorted bulk tissue. This non-tumor lung sample came from over 3 cm beyond the tumor edge. The data originate from a study of tumor and adjacent non-tumor tissue in lung cancer. The wider study: There were 11 to 13 adenocarcinoma, a couple of squamous cell carcinoma and 1 small cell lung cancer cases.

The library came from three nested PCR rounds adapted from ARM-PCR protocols. TCRdb reprocessed the multiplex PCR reads with MiXCR, giving one entry per CDR3 protein. The sample shows roughly 90,000 distinct CDR3 sequences, more than 75% of them seen only once. The study, taken as a whole, reports: Higher tumor TCR diversity was associated with shorter survival. Top 100 clones took a larger repertoire share in normal lung. Compared with tumor, normal lung showed significantly lower TCR diversity.

This TCR came from a woman aged 45-60 years with non-small cell lung cancer. The chain uses TRBV6-2 or TRBV6-3 and TRBJ2-7; D not resolved. What was sequenced was distant non-tumor lung tissue. The CDR3, as DNA: TGTTCCAGCAGTCACGACAAGGCGACCTCTGTGCAGTACTTC. This gives the protein CSSSHDKATSVQYF.